A single sample is the source of the 29 T cell receptor beta chains below, sequenced in a study of blood T cells in healthy people across ages. With a J-beta primer mix and a sample-barcoded 5' primer, a second PCR ran about 7 to 11 cycles. TCRdb itself ran the 5' RACE reads through MiXCR, one entry per CDR3 protein. In the table there are 600,000 to 1,000,000 distinct CDR3 sequences, more than 45% of which are singletons. Sequenced sample: blood. The receptor source for this set is a man aged 30 to 45 in good health.

For this clonotype: One end of the junction is discordant with germline, which a read error may explain. This chain joins TRBV7-2 and TRBJ2-3; D is uncertain. The CDR3 loop spans 15 amino acids. CDR1 and CDR2 (germline): SGHTA, FQGNSA. The CDR3: CASGLMDMVTDTQYF. The CDR3 DNA follows: TGTGCCAGCGGCTTAATGGATATGGTCACAGATACGCAGTATTTT.

The V call is TRBV4-3, the J call TRBJ2-7; 7 bases match TRBD2. This CDR3 has 15 amino acids. Germline lookup yields CDR1 LGHNA and CDR2 YSLEER. The junction had 13 bases not matched to a gene; V was cut back by 7 bases and J by 4 bases. CDR3 DNA sequence: TGCGCCAGCACCTCCCGTTGGGGAGGGCCTTACGAGCAGTACTTC. This translates into CASTSRWGGPYEQYF.

The chain has TRBV20-1 and TRBJ2-1, with TRBD2 identical over 7 bases. This CDR3 region has 14 residues. CDR1 DFQATT and CDR2 SNEGSKA come from the germline V gene (reference sequence). Germline trimming cut 0 bases from V and 11 bases from J; bases unmatched to any gene: 10. CDR3 sequence: CSARDPNPGTKQFF. The DNA of the CDR3 is TGCAGTGCTAGAGACCCAAATCCCGGGACTAAGCAGTTCTTC.

This clonotype was detected ten times or more. The CDR3 spells CASSLLPRVGQYF. DNA for the CDR3: TGTGCCAGCAGTTTATTGCCCCGGGTGGGGCAGTACTTC. The chain uses TRBV28 and TRBJ2-7; D unresolved. The V and J ends lost 1 base and 9 bases respectively, with 13 bases between them. Germline values: CDR1 MDHEN, CDR2 SYDVKM. The CDR3 consists of 13 residues.

The CDR3 bases are TGCAGCGTTGAACCTCTGGTGGGGACCTACAATGAGCAGTACTTC. Translating gives CSVEPLVGTYNEQYF. V and J are TRBV29-1 and TRBJ2-1, with D possibly being TRBD1 or TRBD2 (5 bases each). The J call could be wrong; TRBJ2-7 is a better fit for the DNA end. Germline V CDR1 and CDR2: SQVTM, ANQGSEA. The CDR3 has 15 residues.

The chain carries TRBV20-1 and TRBJ2-1, with D possibly matching TRBD2 (5 bases). The V and J ends lost 2 bases and 1 base respectively, with 12 bases between them. This CDR3 comprises 15 residues. Germline loops: CDR1 DFQATT, CDR2 SNEGSKA (reference sequence). For the CDR3, the DNA is TGCAGTGCTAGATCCCTTAGAGGGTCCTACAATGAGCAGTTCTTC. It codes for CSARSLRGSYNEQFF.

DNA for the CDR3: TGTGCCAGCAGCTTTGGACAGAGGAACTATGGCTACACCTTC. Translation gives CASSFGQRNYGYTF. The chain joins TRBV5-6 to TRBJ1-2, with D perhaps matching TRBD1 (6 bases). The CDR3 has 14 amino acids. Per germline, CDR1 SGHDT and CDR2 YYEEEE. The germline V and J ends were trimmed by 2 bases and 2 bases, with 10 bases remaining between them.

The chain is built from TRBV6-2 or TRBV6-3 and TRBJ2-5; 10 nucleotides agree with TRBD1. The J call may be wrong; the DNA end is better matched by TRBJ2-7. This CDR3 region has 14 residues. Looked up from germline, CDR1 is MNHEY and CDR2 is SVGEGT. The CDR3 protein is CASSSRDRGHEQYF. The CDR3 DNA is TGTGCCAGCAGTTCCCGGGACAGGGGACACGAGCAGTACTTC.

The CDR3 bases are TGTGCCAGCAGTGGGGGGACAGGGAATGCTCCCTACGAGCAGTACTTC. As protein: CASSGGTGNAPYEQYF. The V gene is TRBV12-3 or TRBV12-4, the J gene TRBJ2-7; 9 nucleotides line up with TRBD1. This CDR3 contains 16 residues. J gave up 2 bases and V 5 bases, and 10 bases lay outside the gene matches.

This clonotype was seen many times. This rearrangement joins TRBV20-1 to TRBJ2-4; D uncertain. The CDR3 is 13 residues long. Germline CDR1 DFQATT, CDR2 SNEGSKA (reference sequence). V was shortened by 3 bases and J by 3 bases, with 9 bases between the two germline ends. The CDR3 region has the DNA TGCAGTGCTAGTGACTGGAGCAAAAACATTCAGTACTTC. It codes for CSASDWSKNIQYF.

This clonotype showed up just once. V and J are TRBV7-3 and TRBJ2-5, with TRBD2 matching 10 bases. After removal of 4 bases from V and 1 base from J, the junction contained 3 bases not matched to a gene. The length of the CDR3 is 15 residues. Germline V gene lookup returns CDR1 SGHTA and CDR2 FQGTGA. CDR3 DNA: TGTGCCAGCAGCTCAGCGGGAGGGCCCCAAGAGACCCAGTACTTC. Amino acids: CASSSAGGPQETQYF.

On this clonotype itself: A much larger clone sits a single nucleotide away, making a read error possible. The chain joins TRBV7-2 to TRBJ2-4, with D perhaps given as TRBD1 or TRBD2 (5 bases each). Near its end, the DNA agrees better with TRBJ2-5, so the J call may be wrong. Germline V gives CDR1 SGHTA, CDR2 FQGNSA. The CDR3 covers 14 residues. CDR3 DNA sequence: TGTGCCAGCAGCCGTAGCGCAGGGAGCGAGACCCAGTACTTC. Its protein is CASSRSAGSETQYF.

The chain has TRBV6-2 or TRBV6-3 and TRBJ2-7, with 8 bases aligning to TRBD2. The ends lost 5 bases at V and 2 bases at J; junction bases unmatched: 5. This CDR3 comprises 14 residues. CDR1 and CDR2 (germline): MNHEY, SVGEGT. The CDR3 DNA sequence: TGTGCCAGCAGTGGTAGCGGGGAAACCTACGAGCAGTACTTC. This encodes CASSGSGETYEQYF.

The rearrangement uses TRBV6-5 and TRBJ1-2; TRBD1 might be the D (6 bases). This CDR3 is built from 14 residues. V was shortened by 5 bases and J by 8 bases, with 18 bases between the two germline ends. Germline V gene sequence: CDR1 MNHEY, CDR2 SVGAGI. This CDR3 is CASSLQGRGRGYTF. The CDR3 DNA follows: TGTGCCAGCAGTCTTCAGGGGCGGGGGCGAGGCTACACCTTC.

J is TRBJ2-7 and V is TRBV3-1; D gene ambiguous. Per germline, CDR1 LGHDT and CDR2 YNNKEL (reference sequence). CDR3 length: 15 amino acids. The V gene lost 1 base and the J gene lost 0 bases, with 10 bases spanning the gap. The CDR3 sequence: CASSQGKVRSYEQYF. DNA for the CDR3: TGTGCCAGCAGCCAAGGAAAAGTTCGCTCCTACGAGCAGTACTTC.

To note about this clonotype: The junction and the germline gene differ at one end; a read error may be behind it. The chain couples TRBV12-3 or TRBV12-4 to TRBJ2-2; D is ambiguous. The CDR3 runs to 13 residues. The chain's CDR3 is CAGSLKGTGELFF. The CDR3 DNA sequence: TGTGCCGGCAGTTTAAAGGGCACCGGGGAGCTGTTTTTT.

V is TRBV29-1 and J is TRBJ1-2, with 7 bases fitting TRBD1. The CDR3 contains 13 residues. J gave up 8 bases and V 8 bases, and 14 bases lay outside the gene matches. Looked up from germline, CDR1 is SQVTM and CDR2 is ANQGSEA. In nucleotides, the CDR3 is TGCAGCACTTCACGGGACAGTAATTCCGGCTACACCTTC. Translating it yields CSTSRDSNSGYTF.

This chain uses TRBV20-1 with TRBJ2-3; 10 nucleotides align to TRBD2. The CDR3 consists of 12 residues. Germline V gene sequence: CDR1 DFQATT, CDR2 SNEGSKA (reference sequence). V lost 4 bases to trimming and J lost 9 bases; unmatched junction nucleotides: 4. The CDR3 region has the DNA TGCAGTGCTACTAGCGGGGGATTGACGCAGTATTTT. Translated: CSATSGGLTQYF.

The chain links TRBV7-9 to TRBJ2-1; no clear D. Germline loops: CDR1 SEHNR, CDR2 FQNEAQ (reference sequence). Trimming pared 6 bases from V and 5 bases from J, leaving 8 bases between. The CDR3 length is 12 residues. CDR3 coding DNA: TGTGCCAGCAGGTACTACAACAATGAGCAGTTCTTC. Translated: CASRYYNNEQFF.

This clonotype was counted a single time. The CDR3 nucleotides are TGTGCCAGCAGTACGGGACTTCCGAGAGGGGATACGCAGTATTTT. Translated, it gives CASSTGLPRGDTQYF. The rearrangement joins TRBV6-2 or TRBV6-3 to TRBJ2-3; the D gene is possibly TRBD2 (6 bases). CDR3 length equals 15 residues. Trimming shortened V by 5 bases and J by 6 bases, and 18 bases separated the two germline ends. Germline V gives CDR1 MNHEY, CDR2 SVGEGT.

A few counts support this clonotype. This rearrangement joins TRBV7-2 to TRBJ2-7, with D unclear. The CDR3 runs to 12 residues. Trimming stripped 2 bases from V and 7 bases from J, with 9 bases between. CDR1 SGHTA and CDR2 FQGNSA come from the germline V gene. Here the CDR3 reads CASSLSTREQYF. The CDR3 coding sequence is TGTGCCAGCAGCTTATCTACCCGGGAGCAGTACTTC.

V and J are TRBV5-1 and TRBJ2-2, with TRBD1 matching 7 bases. J was trimmed by 6 bases and V by 6 bases; bases with no gene match: 11. This CDR3 is 15 amino acids long. The germline V gene has CDR1 SGHRS and CDR2 YFSETQ. The CDR3 sequence is CASIDRAHDAGELFF. CDR3 nucleotides: TGCGCCAGCATCGACAGGGCGCACGACGCCGGGGAGCTGTTTTTT.

This clonotype was observed a few times. The chain combines TRBV20-1 with TRBJ2-1; D may be TRBD2 (6 bases). Germline assignment: CDR1 DFQATT and CDR2 SNEGSKA (reference sequence). This CDR3 has 15 amino acids. The ends were cut back, 6 bases at V and 8 bases at J, with 23 bases in the middle. CDR3: CSAPNGEASLYEQFF. CDR3 DNA: TGCAGTGCACCTAACGGGGAGGCCTCTTTGTATGAGCAGTTCTTC.

The V call is TRBV10-3, the J call TRBJ2-3; TRBD1 might be the D (6 bases). Trimming pared 6 bases from V and 0 bases from J, leaving 10 bases between. The V gene's germline CDR1 is ENHRY and CDR2 SYGVKD. This CDR3 has 14 residues. Here the CDR3 DNA reads TGTGCCATCAGGGACAGCTCTAGCACAGATACGCAGTATTTT. This translates into CAIRDSSSTDTQYF.

Regarding this clonotype: At one of its ends the junction is not consistent with the germline gene, which may arise from a read error. The V gene is TRBV5-1, the J gene TRBJ2-1; a weak D match, TRBD2 (5 bases). Per germline, CDR1 SGHRS and CDR2 YFSETQ. The CDR3 length is 16 residues. The CDR3 DNA sequence: TGCGCCAGCGGCTTGATTAGCGTGGGCAAAGACAATGAGCAGTTCTTC. It specifies CASGLISVGKDNEQFF. The complete variable domain, with remaining parts taken from reference TRBV5-1 and TRBJ2-1, reads KAGVTQTPRYLIKTRGQQVTLSCSPISGHRSVSWYQQTPGQGLQFLFEYFSETQRNKGNFPGRFSGRQFSNSRSEMNVSTLELGDSALYLCASGLISVGKDNEQFFGPGTRLTVL.

The rearrangement uses TRBV10-3 and TRBJ2-1, with TRBD2 matching 8 bases. The germline CDR1 and CDR2 sequences are ENHRY and SYGVKD. The J segment lost 6 bases and the V segment lost 2 bases, leaving 6 bases of the junction unmatched. The CDR3 has 15 amino acids. Here the CDR3 reads CAISEEREYVNEQFF. The CDR3 DNA reads as TGTGCCATCAGTGAGGAGCGGGAGTATGTCAATGAGCAGTTCTTC.

The chain combines TRBV28 with TRBJ2-5; D unresolved. V lost 3 bases to trimming and J lost 5 bases, with 13 bases between them. The CDR3 is made up of 14 amino acids. Germline V gene sequence: CDR1 MDHEN, CDR2 SYDVKM. CDR3 region: CASSLMDPKETQYF. In nucleotides, the CDR3 is TGTGCCAGCAGTTTGATGGACCCGAAGGAGACCCAGTACTTC.

This clonotype was counted only a few times. CDR3 sequence (DNA): TGTGCCAGCAGCTCCGGACAGGGAGAGGGCTACACCTTC. This encodes CASSSGQGEGYTF. The V gene is TRBV7-2, the J gene TRBJ1-2, with 8 bases fitting TRBD1. The CDR3 consists of 13 residues. Germline-derived CDR1 and CDR2 are SGHTA and FQGNSA. With V trimmed by 4 bases and J by 8 bases, 6 bases remained unmatched.

This clonotype was seen a few times. The V gene is TRBV28, the J gene TRBJ2-7; TRBD1 agrees at 9 bases. The V and J ends lost 5 bases and 4 bases, in that order; junction bases with no gene match: 9. The CDR3 has 15 amino acids. From germline, CDR1 is MDHEN and CDR2 SYDVKM. The CDR3 protein is CASSPSGTGRYEQYF. The CDR3 nucleotides are TGTGCCAGCAGTCCATCCGGGACAGGGCGGTACGAGCAGTACTTC. The variable domain in full, completed from reference TRBV28 and TRBJ2-7, reads DVKVTQSSRYLVKRTGEKVFLECVQDMDHENMFWYRQDPGLGLRLIYFSYDVKMKEKGDIPEGYSVSREKKERFSLILESASTNQTSMYLCASSPSGTGRYEQYFGPGTRLTVT.